The T cell receptor (beta chain) described here comes from a study of blood T cell repertoires in COVID-19. Individuals drawn from 24 US areas were about 18 to 100 years old. All recovered Cohort 3 donors got two negative PCRs, got clearance, or saw symptom resolution. Study processing details: Nucleated cell counts were estimated from reference gene primer amplification. Clones were read by immunoSEQ multiplex PCR, and TCRdb kept only the in-frame ones, dropping some. V and J calls and clone size are copied from that table; D and trimming were computed from the DNA. The sample has roughly 360,000 clones; roughly four fifths are singletons. Germline CDR1 is MNHGY and CDR2 is SAAAGT. The CDR3 has 15 amino acids. V was cut by 11 bases and J by 0 bases, with 14 bases left in between.

The chain couples TRBV6-8 to TRBJ1-6; D is possibly TRBD1 (5 bases). Sample: PBMCs or T cells enriched from blood (not recorded which). The receptor was derived from a woman aged 45-65 years who had recovered from COVID-19. CDR3 bases: TGTGCCCCCCGAGGCGGACACTCCTATAATTCACCCCTCCACTTT. Its translation: CAPRGGHSYNSPLHF.